This T cell receptor (beta chain) emerged from a study of blood T cell repertoires in COVID-19. Methods used by the authors: Reference gene primer amplification gave estimated nucleated cell counts. Libraries were prepared by immunoSEQ multiplex PCR; TCRdb keeps only in-frame clonotypes and omits some of them. D and trimming come from the DNA, and the V and J calls and clone size come from that table. The table records tens of thousands of clones, around 85% of them present only once. This CDR3 spans 13 amino acids. Trimming stripped 8 bases from V and 4 bases from J, with 14 bases between. Germline lookup yields CDR1 LNHDA and CDR2 SQIVND (reference sequence).

The clonotype originates from a woman at least 80 years old with COVID-19, enrolled during active disease. The chain links TRBV19 to TRBJ1-2, with D possibly matching TRBD1 (6 bases). Sequencing used peripheral blood. This CDR3 is CASHLLGGYGYTF. The DNA of the CDR3 is TGTGCCAGTCACCTCTTAGGGGGCTATGGCTACACCTTC.